These 19 T cell receptor beta chains were sequenced from one sample in a study of T cells in Graves' hyperthyroidism and ophthalmopathy. RNA transcripts were the template for amplifying TCR beta CDR3 regions. RT-PCR in the first round (using the HTBI primer set) targeted the TCR CDR3. Each CDR3 protein is one row after TCRdb ran MiXCR on the multiplex PCR reads. The sample holds 300,000 to 400,000 distinct CDR3 sequences; 20% to 25% are singletons and the top ten take around half. Sequencing was performed on blood. The receptors here all came from a woman between 45 and 65 years old with Graves' hyperthyroidism.

This clonotype came up many times. The CDR3 region is CASSQVGASGNTIYF. CDR3 DNA sequence: TGTGCCAGCAGCCAAGTGGGGGCGTCTGGAAACACCATATATTTT. The chain couples TRBV3-1 to TRBJ1-3; tentative D call: TRBD1 (6 bases). Trimming removed 1 base at V and 1 base at J, with 8 bases between. This CDR3 has 15 amino acids. From germline, CDR1 is LGHDT and CDR2 YNNKEL (reference sequence).

A few counts support this clonotype. This sequence joins TRBV20-1 and TRBJ2-2; 11 bases agree with TRBD2. With V trimmed by 5 bases and J by 6 bases, 8 bases remained unmatched. CDR3 length: 15 amino acids. The germline gives CDR1 DFQATT, CDR2 SNEGSKA (reference sequence). The CDR3 DNA reads as TGCAGTGCTTTGGTAGCGGGGGGGCCAGCCGGGGAGCTGTTTTTT. It codes for CSALVAGGPAGELFF.

This clonotype was seen ten or more times. The chain links TRBV3-1 to TRBJ2-2; D is uncertain. Between the trimmed V and J ends, which lost 1 base and 3 bases, there was a span of 9 bases. Germline V CDR1 and CDR2: LGHDT, YNNKEL (reference sequence). The CDR3 is made up of 15 amino acids. The CDR3 protein is CASSQVAADTGELFF. CDR3 sequence (DNA): TGTGCCAGCAGCCAAGTAGCTGCCGACACCGGGGAGCTGTTTTTT.

This chain uses TRBV6-1 with TRBJ1-1; 10 bases agree with TRBD1. CDR1 is MNHNS and CDR2 is SASEGT in the germline V gene. This CDR3 region has 14 residues. The V segment lost 5 bases and the J segment 5 bases; nucleotides outside the gene matches: 5. CDR3 bases: TGTGCCAGCAGTAAGGGACAGGGGAGGACTGAAGCTTTCTTT. Translation: CASSKGQGRTEAFF.

This clonotype appeared many times. The V gene is TRBV6-1, the J gene TRBJ1-2, with 7 bases aligning to TRBD1. J gave up 3 bases and V 10 bases, and 20 bases lay outside the gene matches. Germline assignment: CDR1 MNHNS and CDR2 SASEGT. This CDR3 spans 17 amino acids. The CDR3 DNA sequence: TGTGCCACCGTGATCCGGGACAGACGAAGTTACGACTATGGCTACACCTTC. Amino acids: CATVIRDRRSYDYGYTF.

This clonotype was detected many times. Written as DNA, the CDR3 is TGTGCCAGCAGCCGGGGGACCGGTATGAACACTGAAGCTTTCTTT. It yields the protein CASSRGTGMNTEAFF. The genes are TRBV3-1 and TRBJ1-1; D is perhaps TRBD1 (5 bases). The CDR3 sequence is 15 residues long. Per the germline V gene, CDR1 is LGHDT and CDR2 is YNNKEL (reference sequence). V was clipped by 4 bases and J by 0 bases, with 12 bases between them.

This clonotype was picked up many times. The chain has TRBV7-2 and TRBJ2-1, with D tentatively TRBD2 (7 bases). The V end was cut by 3 bases, the J end by 7 bases, with 19 bases between. Germline V CDR1 and CDR2: SGHTA, FQGNSA. This CDR3 region has 16 residues. DNA of the CDR3: TGTGCCAGCAGCTTGAGTAAAACGGGGGGCTGGAATGAGCAGTTCTTC. It specifies CASSLSKTGGWNEQFF.

This clonotype was seen many times. The chain employs TRBV27 and TRBJ2-7; D possibly corresponds to TRBD1 (5 bases). Germline assignment: CDR1 MNHEY and CDR2 SMNVEV (reference sequence). V was trimmed by 3 bases and J by 6 bases, leaving 9 bases between them. The length of the CDR3 is 12 residues. The CDR3 is CASSFLGREQYF. Here the CDR3 DNA reads TGTGCCAGCAGTTTTTTGGGGCGCGAGCAGTACTTC.

The J gene is TRBJ1-4, the V gene TRBV2; D unresolved. This CDR3 is built from 11 residues. The V end lost 3 bases, the J end lost 7 bases, and 3 bases lay between the germline ends. Germline V gene lookup returns CDR1 SNHLY and CDR2 FYNNEI. Written as DNA, the CDR3 is TGTGCCAGCAGTGAGGTTGAAAAACTGTTTTTT. This translates into CASSEVEKLFF.

This clonotype came up a few times. The chain is built from TRBV15 and TRBJ1-4; 8 bases fit TRBD1. The CDR3 covers 15 residues. Trimming cost V 3 bases and J 4 bases; bases outside gene matches: 4. Per germline, CDR1 LNHNV and CDR2 YYDKDF (reference sequence). In DNA form, the CDR3 reads TGTGCCACCAGCAGCCCGACAGGGGATAATGAAAAACTGTTTTTT. Translation gives CATSSPTGDNEKLFF.

The chain has TRBV6-1 and TRBJ2-5, with TRBD2 matching 9 bases. This CDR3 comprises 16 residues. Germline CDR1 MNHNS, CDR2 SASEGT. Trimming took 0 bases from V and 7 from J; bases not matched to a gene: 9. As DNA, the CDR3 is TGTGCCAGCAGTGAAGCGTTGGGGGGGACTAGCTGGACCCAGTACTTC. Translated, it gives CASSEALGGTSWTQYF.

V usage is TRBV28 and J usage is TRBJ1-1; 9 positions match TRBD1. Germline assignment: CDR1 MDHEN and CDR2 SYDVKM. Germline trimming cut 4 bases from V and 6 bases from J; bases unmatched to any gene: 18. The CDR3 is made up of 18 amino acids. The CDR3 region has the DNA TGTGCCAGCAGTTCTGTTGGGACAGGGTATGTGTTTGACGCTGAAGCTTTCTTT. Translating gives CASSSVGTGYVFDAEAFF.

This clonotype has more than one count but fewer than ten. The rearrangement joins TRBV5-8 to TRBJ2-2; D is perhaps TRBD1 (5 bases). The germline gives CDR1 SGHTS, CDR2 YDEGEE. V lost 3 bases and J 4 bases, leaving 13 bases between the germline ends. The CDR3 totals 15 residues. Written as DNA, the CDR3 is TGTGCCAGCAGCTCCAGGGCCTATGCCACCGGGGAGCTGTTTTTT. Translated, it gives CASSSRAYATGELFF.

This clonotype was detected many times. V gene TRBV6-1 combines with J gene TRBJ2-5; 7 bases line up with TRBD1. Germline loops: CDR1 MNHNS, CDR2 SASEGT. CDR3 length equals 13 residues. With V trimmed by 5 bases and J by 5 bases, 5 bases remained unmatched. CDR3 bases: TGTGCCAGCAGTTTTGACAGGGCTGAGACCCAGTACTTC. Translating it yields CASSFDRAETQYF.

The chain carries TRBV12-3 or TRBV12-4 and TRBJ2-1; 14 bases match TRBD2. Trimming took 6 bases from V and 8 from J; bases not matched to a gene: 6. The length of the CDR3 is 15 residues. The CDR3 reads CASSVTSGRAHEQFF. DNA for the CDR3: TGTGCCAGCAGCGTGACTAGCGGGAGGGCGCATGAGCAGTTCTTC.

Only a few counts were recorded for this clonotype. V and J are TRBV6-7 and TRBJ1-5, with a possible D match to TRBD1 (6 bases). TRBV6-7 is an open reading frame, and its role is uncertain. V lost 6 bases and J lost 0, with 15 bases in between. CDR3 length equals 16 residues. The DNA of the CDR3 is TGTGCCAGCAGCCGGACAGTCTATTATAGCAATCAGCCCCAGCATTTT. This gives the protein CASSRTVYYSNQPQHF.

This clonotype was seen repeatedly, ten times or more. The chain is built from TRBV6-6 and TRBJ2-7; either TRBD1 or TRBD2 may fit D (5 bases each). Trimming removed 2 bases at V and 0 bases at J, with 8 bases between. The CDR3 runs 14 residues. CDR1 is MNHNY, CDR2 SVGAGI, per germline (reference sequence). The CDR3, as DNA: TGTGCCAGCAGTTACGAGGGGAGCTCCTACGAGCAGTACTTC. It codes for CASSYEGSSYEQYF.

With respect to this clonotype: A much larger clone lies a single base off, so this may be a read error. The chain uses TRBV4-1 and TRBJ1-5, with 7 bases lining up with TRBD1. Germline CDR1 is MGHRA and CDR2 is YSYEKL. The CDR3 consists of 17 residues. CDR3 sequence (DNA): TGCGCCAGCAGCCAGAGAACAGGGGTGCATAGCAATCAGCCCCGGCATTTT. It is translated as CASSQRTGVHSNQPRHF.

V and J are TRBV2 and TRBJ2-1; weak D call: TRBD2 (6 bases). V lost 6 bases and J 2 bases, leaving 17 bases between the germline ends. Per germline, CDR1 SNHLY and CDR2 FYNNEI. This CDR3 is 16 amino acids long. The CDR3 here is CASSAGNGDTYNEQFF. The CDR3 nucleotides are TGTGCCAGCAGCGCGGGAAACGGAGACACCTACAATGAGCAGTTCTTC.